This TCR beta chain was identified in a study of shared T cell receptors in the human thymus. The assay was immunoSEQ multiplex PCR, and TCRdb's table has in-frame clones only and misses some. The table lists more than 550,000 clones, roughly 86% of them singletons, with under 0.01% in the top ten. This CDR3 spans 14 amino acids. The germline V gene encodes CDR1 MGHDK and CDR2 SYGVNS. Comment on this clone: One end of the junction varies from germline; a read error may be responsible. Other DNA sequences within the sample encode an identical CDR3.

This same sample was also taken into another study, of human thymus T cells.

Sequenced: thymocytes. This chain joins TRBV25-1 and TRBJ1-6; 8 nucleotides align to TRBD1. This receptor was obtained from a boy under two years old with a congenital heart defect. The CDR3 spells CASSKGQGNSPLHF. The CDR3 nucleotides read TGTGCCAGCAGTAAAGGACAGGGTAATTCCCCCCTCCACTTT.